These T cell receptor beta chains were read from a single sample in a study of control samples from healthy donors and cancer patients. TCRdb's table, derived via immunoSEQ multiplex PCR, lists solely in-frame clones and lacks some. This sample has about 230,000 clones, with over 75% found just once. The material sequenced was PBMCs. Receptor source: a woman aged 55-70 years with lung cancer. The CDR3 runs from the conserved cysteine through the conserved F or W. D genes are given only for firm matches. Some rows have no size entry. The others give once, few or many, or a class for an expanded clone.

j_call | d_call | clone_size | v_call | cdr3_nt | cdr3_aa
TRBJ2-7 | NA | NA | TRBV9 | TGTGCCAGCAGCGTAGTCCCGGGGGCTTCCTCAGGGCAGTACTTC | CASSVVPGASSGQYF
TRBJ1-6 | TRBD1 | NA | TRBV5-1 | TGCGCCAGCAGCTTGGAGTTTCGGACAGGGGTATCCAAATCACCCCTCCACTTT | CASSLEFRTGVSKSPLHF
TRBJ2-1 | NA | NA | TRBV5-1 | TGCGCCAGCAGCTCCTACAGGGGAGGCAATAACAATGAGCAGTTCTTC | CASSSYRGGNNNEQFF
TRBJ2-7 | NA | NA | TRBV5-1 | TGCGCCAGCAGCTTGTCGGTCGGGGGGACAGGATACGAGCAGTACTTC | CASSLSVGGTGYEQYF
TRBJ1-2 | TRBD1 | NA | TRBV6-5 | TGTGCCAGCAGGGGAACGACAGGGGGCTATGGCTACACCTTC | CASRGTTGGYGYTF
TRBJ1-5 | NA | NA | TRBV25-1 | TGTGCCAGCAGTGAATGGCAGGCAGGGCAGCCCCAGCATTTT | CASSEWQAGQPQHF
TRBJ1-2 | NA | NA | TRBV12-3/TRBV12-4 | TGTGCCAGCAGTAGGGGCCGGTATGGCTACACCTTC | CASSRGRYGYTF
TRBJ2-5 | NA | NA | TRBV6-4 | TGTGCCAGCACTCGACGAGGGGATCGGCGGGAGACCCAGTACTTC | CASTRRGDRRETQYF
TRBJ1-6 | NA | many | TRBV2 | TGTGCCAGCAAGGTATCGACTAATTCACCCCTCCACTTT | CASKVSTNSPLHF
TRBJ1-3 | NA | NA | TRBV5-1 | TGCGCCTCCCGAAGGGGGAGCTCTGGAAACACCATATATTTT | CASRRGSSGNTIYF
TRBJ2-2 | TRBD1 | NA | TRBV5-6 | TGTGCCAGCAGCTTGATGGGCCAGGGGGCCGTCGGGGAGCTGTTTTTT | CASSLMGQGAVGELFF
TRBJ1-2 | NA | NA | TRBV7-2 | TGTGCCAGCAGCCTCACGGTCTCAACTAACTATGGCTACACCTTC | CASSLTVSTNYGYTF
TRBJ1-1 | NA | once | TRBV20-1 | TGCAGTGCTAGTCGTGAAGCGAACACTGAAGCTTTCTTT | CSASREANTEAFF
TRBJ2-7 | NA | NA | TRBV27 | TGTGCCAGCAGTCTACCCCAGGGAAGCGAGCAGTACTTC | CASSLPQGSEQYF
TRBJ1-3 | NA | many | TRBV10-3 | TGTGCCATCAGGGATAGCTCTGGAAACACCATATATTTT | CAIRDSSGNTIYF
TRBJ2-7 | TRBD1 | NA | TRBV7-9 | TGTGCCAGCAGCAGCCGGGACAGGGGGCTAATTTACGAGCAGTACTTC | CASSSRDRGLIYEQYF
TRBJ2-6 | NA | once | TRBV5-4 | TGTGCCAGCAGCTTTAGGGCGACGGGGGCCAACGTCCTGACTTTC | CASSFRATGANVLTF
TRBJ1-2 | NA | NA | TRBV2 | TGTGCCAGCAGTCAGGGTACCTATGGCTACACCTTC | CASSQGTYGYTF
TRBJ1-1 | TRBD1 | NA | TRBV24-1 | TGTGCCACCAGTGGCCAGGGGGGCACTGAAGCTTTCTTT | CATSGQGGTEAFF
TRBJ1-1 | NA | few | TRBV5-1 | TGCGCCAGCAGCTTGAACAGGGAGACTTACACTGAAGCTTTCTTT | CASSLNRETYTEAFF
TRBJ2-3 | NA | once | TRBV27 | TGTGCCAGCAGTTTAGTGAACCCAGATACGCAGTATTTT | CASSLVNPDTQYF
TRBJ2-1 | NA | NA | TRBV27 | TGTGCCAGCAGTTTACCCCCCTCCTACAATGAGCAGTTCTTC | CASSLPPSYNEQFF
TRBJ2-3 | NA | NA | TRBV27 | TGTGCCAGCAGTTTATCGCCCAGCGGGAGCACAGATACGCAGTATTTT | CASSLSPSGSTDTQYF
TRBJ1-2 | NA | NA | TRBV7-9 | TGTGCCAGCAGCTTAGAAACTCATGGCTACACCTTC | CASSLETHGYTF
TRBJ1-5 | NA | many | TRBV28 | TGTGCCAGCAGTTTGGGCGGGGGGGCCCGGGATCAGCCCCAGCATTTT | CASSLGGGARDQPQHF
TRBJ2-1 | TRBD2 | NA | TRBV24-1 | TGTGCCACCAGTGATCCAGCGACTAGCGGGAGCAATGAGCAGTTCTTC | CATSDPATSGSNEQFF
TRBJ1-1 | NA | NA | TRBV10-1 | TGCGCCAGCAGTGAACAGGCAGAGAACACTGAAGCTTTCTTT | CASSEQAENTEAFF
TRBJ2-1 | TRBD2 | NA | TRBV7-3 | TGTGCCAGCAGCTTACTAGCGGGGGGTAGGAATGAGCAGTTCTTC | CASSLLAGGRNEQFF
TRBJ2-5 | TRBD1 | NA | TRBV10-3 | TGTGCCTCGACGGGGACAGGGGAAGTGGAGACCCAGTACTTC | CASTGTGEVETQYF
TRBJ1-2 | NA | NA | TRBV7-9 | TGTGCCAGCAGCTCTTCGGGTAGGCCGTATGGCTACACCTTC | CASSSSGRPYGYTF
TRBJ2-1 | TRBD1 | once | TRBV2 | TGTGCCAGCAGTGAAAGACAGGGTGAAAATGAGCAGTTCTTC | CASSERQGENEQFF
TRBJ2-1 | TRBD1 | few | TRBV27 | TGTGCCAGCAGTCCCCGACAGGGGGCTACCTTGAGGGGACAATGGGAGCAGTTCTTC | CASSPRQGATLRGQWEQFF
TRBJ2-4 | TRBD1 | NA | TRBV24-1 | TGTGCCACCAGTGAGCCGACGACAGGGGCAGGCAAAAACATTCAGTACTTC | CATSEPTTGAGKNIQYF
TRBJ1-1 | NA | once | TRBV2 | TGTGCCAGCAGACGCGACAGGAACACTGAAGCTTTCTTT | CASRRDRNTEAFF
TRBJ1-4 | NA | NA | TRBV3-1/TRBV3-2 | TGTGCCAGCAGCCTGCAGGGGACTAATGAAAAACTGTTTTTT | CASSLQGTNEKLFF
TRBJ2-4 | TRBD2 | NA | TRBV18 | TGTGCCAGCTCGCTAGCGGGATCGAACATTCAGTACTTC | CASSLAGSNIQYF
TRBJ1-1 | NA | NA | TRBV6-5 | TGTGCCAGCAGTTTGGGGGCAGGCACTGAAGCTTTCTTT | CASSLGAGTEAFF
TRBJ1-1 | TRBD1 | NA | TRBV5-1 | TGCGCCAGCAGCTTAATACAGGGGGGGAACACTGAAGCTTTCTTT | CASSLIQGGNTEAFF
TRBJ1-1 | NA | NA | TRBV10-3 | TGTGCCATCATGGGAACGACACAGTCTGAAGCTTTCTTT | CAIMGTTQSEAFF
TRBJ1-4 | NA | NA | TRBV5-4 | TGTGCCACTTACAGGTGGGGTGAAAAACTGTTTTTT | CATYRWGEKLFF
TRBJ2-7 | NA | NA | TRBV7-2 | TGTGCCAGCAGCTTGTGGGGGACCCACGAGCAGTACTTC | CASSLWGTHEQYF
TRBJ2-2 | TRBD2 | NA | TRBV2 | TGTGCCAGCACCCGACTAGCGGGGGACACCGGGGAGCTGTTTTTT | CASTRLAGDTGELFF
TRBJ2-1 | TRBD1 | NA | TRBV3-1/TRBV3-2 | TGTGCCAGCAGCCAACTGCTAACAGGGGGTTCCTTCTTC | CASSQLLTGGSFF
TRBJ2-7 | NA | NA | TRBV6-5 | TGTGCCAGCAGCCCGTTAGGCCTACGGGAGAACGAGCAGTACTTC | CASSPLGLRENEQYF
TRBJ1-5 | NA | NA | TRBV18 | TGTGCCAGCAAGGAGGGGAACAATCAGCCCCAGCATTTT | CASKEGNNQPQHF
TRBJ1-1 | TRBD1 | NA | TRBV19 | TGTGCCAGTAGTATGGCGTTGAGACAGGGGAACACTGAAGCTTTCTTT | CASSMALRQGNTEAFF
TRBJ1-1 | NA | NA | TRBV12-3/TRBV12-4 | TGTGCCAGCAGTTTGGCAGTGAACACTGAAGCTTTCTTT | CASSLAVNTEAFF
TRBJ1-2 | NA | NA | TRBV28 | TGTGCCAGCAACGTAGGGGCGAGCTATGGCTACACCTTC | CASNVGASYGYTF
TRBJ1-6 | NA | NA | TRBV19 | TGTGCCAGTAGTCCGCGGACAGAAGGGCGGTCACCCCTCCACTTT | CASSPRTEGRSPLHF
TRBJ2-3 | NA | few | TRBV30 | TGTGCCTGGAGTAGGGGGGCGCGGAGCACAGATACGCAGTATTTT | CAWSRGARSTDTQYF
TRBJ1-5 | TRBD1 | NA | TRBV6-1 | TGTGCCAGCAGAGAAACACGGGACAGGCTGAGACAGCCCCAGCATTTT | CASRETRDRLRQPQHF
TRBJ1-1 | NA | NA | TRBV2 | TGTGCCAGCAGTGAAATGGGGGTAGGGATCACTGAAGCTTTCTTT | CASSEMGVGITEAFF
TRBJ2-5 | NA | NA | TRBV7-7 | TGTGCTAGCAGCTTAGGGGTCCCCGACGGAGCCCAGTACTTC | CASSLGVPDGAQYF
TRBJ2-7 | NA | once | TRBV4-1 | TGCGCCAGCAGCCAAGGGGGCAGGGACTCCTACGAGCAGTACTTC | CASSQGGRDSYEQYF
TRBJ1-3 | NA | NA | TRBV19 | TGTGCCAGTAGGCGCAGGGAAGTCGCCTCTGGAAACACCATATATTTT | CASRRREVASGNTIYF